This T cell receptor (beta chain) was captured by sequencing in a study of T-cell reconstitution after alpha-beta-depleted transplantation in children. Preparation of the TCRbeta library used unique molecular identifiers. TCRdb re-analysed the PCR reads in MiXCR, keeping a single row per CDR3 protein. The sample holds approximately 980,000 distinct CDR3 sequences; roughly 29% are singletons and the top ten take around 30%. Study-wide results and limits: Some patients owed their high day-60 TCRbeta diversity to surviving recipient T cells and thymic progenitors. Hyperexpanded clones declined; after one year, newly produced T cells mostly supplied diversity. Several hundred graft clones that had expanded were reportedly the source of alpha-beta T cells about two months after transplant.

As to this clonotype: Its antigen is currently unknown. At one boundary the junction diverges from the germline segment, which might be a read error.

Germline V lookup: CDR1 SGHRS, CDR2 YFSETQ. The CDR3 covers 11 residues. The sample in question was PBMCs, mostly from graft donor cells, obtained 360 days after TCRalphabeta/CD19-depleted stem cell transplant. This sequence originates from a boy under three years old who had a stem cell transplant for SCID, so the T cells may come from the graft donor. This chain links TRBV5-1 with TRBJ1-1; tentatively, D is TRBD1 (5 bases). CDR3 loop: CASSSGRRTLF. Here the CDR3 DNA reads TGCGCCAGCAGCTCGGGACGGCGAACCCTCTTT.